What follows is one T cell receptor beta chain and its context. Its antigen is still unknown. One base away there is no much larger clone; base qualities are not given. In total, 666 healthy bone marrow donors made up the cohort. At the time of sampling, every cohort member was nominally healthy, though immune exposures that went unrecorded were likely present. The donor was CMV seronegative and was included in the group of 352 seronegative cohort members. Every donor gave a peripheral blood sample, and the peripheral blood mononuclear cells from that sample were used for TCR beta sequencing. The Qiagen DNeasy Blood Extraction Kit was used to extract genomic DNA from the blood cell samples. These data are taken from a study of cytomegalovirus exposure and HLA in healthy donors (dated by TCRdb to the late 2010s). About the study as a whole: An earlier analysis of about 530 of the donors reported about 260 Gb of sequence data and 117 million unique TCR beta sequences obtained from some 200 million T cells. An early release that covered about 600 HLA-typed donors contained about 300 gigabases of sequencing data and 75 million to 100 million unique TCR sequences. The genetic ancestry cluster associated with self-reported Caucasian donors included about 84% of the 398 genotyped donors. The aim of the study was to test whether cataloging public T cell receptors could identify signatures of past pathogen exposure. The T cell repertoires of 666 subjects were profiled by immunosequencing and related to cytomegalovirus serostatus. Besides the first cohort of roughly 660 subjects, a separate validation cohort made up of around 120 different subjects was used. To predict cytomegalovirus infection status, the study combined high-throughput TCR immunosequencing, statistical association of individual TCRs with disease status, and machine learning. A later analysis re-analyzed previously published TCR beta repertoires from roughly 600 donors and added high-resolution HLA genotyping to study TCR occurrence patterns. In the later analysis, no new phenotypic data were used to find candidate immune exposures; instead, reliance was placed on TCR beta sequences and their occurrence across donors. In an earlier analysis of 500 to 650 of the donors, high-throughput TCR beta sequencing was used to judge whether each TCR beta V gene segment behaved as functional or pseudogenic. Donor age, sex, ethnicity and CMV serostatus were compiled alongside the repertoire data. Genome-wide SNP genotypes for about 65% of the roughly 670 donors were used in a later genetic analysis, which treated that subset as a discovery cohort. Every discovery cohort repertoire had been produced on one sequencing platform. HLA typing included class I and class II loci at four-digit resolution. The number of typed donors differed by locus: roughly 629-640 for A, B, C, DRB1 and DQB1; 522 for DQA1; 606 for DPA1; and around 450 for DPB1. Several DR-DQ haplotypes were handled as single units for association and clustering because linkage in the cohort was strong. On average, roughly 250,000 unique TCR beta nucleotide sequences were sequenced per donor among 398 genotyped donors of the cohort, with roughly 20% of those sequences being non-productive.

The paper as a whole reports these results and caveats: In vitro tests confirmed that three of the cytomegalovirus-associated TCR beta chains recognize cytomegalovirus antigens. According to the authors, the approach could potentially be generalized to other disease states and immunological phenotypes. A further reported finding was that TCR beta sequences accurately predicted the HLA-A and HLA-B alleles for most subjects in the first cohort. In a later genetic analysis, a missense DCLRE1C variant was associated with V-gene and J-gene trimming of TCR beta chains, and the association was replicated in an independent cohort. Correlated functional status among segregating V segments might be attributable to linkage disequilibrium, but an unknown experimental factor could not be ruled out. When HLA alleles, especially DR and DQ, strongly co-occurred, attributing TCR associations to individual alleles was difficult. The classifier was reported to diagnose cytomegalovirus status with high specificity and sensitivity in both the original and validation cohorts. A later analysis found that HLA-associated TCR beta chains were more clonally expanded and had lower generation probabilities than equally common non-associated chains. Because counts were too low, some 16 rarely observed V segments, including chromosome 9 orphons, were excluded from the earlier analysis of roughly 580 of the donors. The only immune exposure information available for the cohort was CMV serostatus. The sequencing pipeline was judged likely to have produced a cluster of highly shared sequence variants as a technical artifact. In the study, around 160 TCR beta chains were listed as associated with cytomegalovirus. Some IMGT-functional V segments, including TRBV6-2 and TRBV6-3, could not be told apart with the 87-base-pair reads, so those segments were excluded. This cohort had only TCR beta chains sequenced, and the lack of alpha or paired-chain data limited which features could be detected. In a later analysis, most CMV-associated TCR beta chains were found to appear HLA-restricted, with HLA associations seemingly driven largely by CMV exposure. A later analysis reported that several top co-occurrence clusters appeared linked to parvovirus B19, influenza, CMV and Epstein-Barr virus. In a later analysis, the rate of TCR association differed among HLA loci, with DRB1 alleles having the most associated TCRs and HLA-C alleles having the fewest. At a false discovery rate of 0.05, a later analysis linked around 17,000 TCR beta sequences to specific HLA alleles. In an earlier analysis of about 600 of the donors, most TCR beta V segments appeared in productive rearrangements about 90% or about 30% of the time, broadly matching IMGT annotations. The presence/absence analyses assumed that sequencing depth was roughly uniform across donors, and that assumption may not be true. HLA typing was unavailable for some donors at each locus, so association tests used only the typed subset. While some public TCRs were present in many individuals, most TCR sequences turned up only very rarely across donors. In a later genetic analysis, fewer N-insertions in productive TCRs were reported among donors in an Asian-associated ancestry cluster than the roughly 700-donor mean.

Unmatched junction bases come to 11, with V trimmed by 3 bases and J by 2 bases. The germline V gene (reference sequence) supplies CDR1 LNHNV and CDR2 YYDKDF. The CDR3 measures 17 amino acids from cysteine to phenylalanine. Only the CDR3 region is kept as DNA, spanning 51 bases read in frame from base 1. Receptors were amplified or captured by the immunoSEQ multiplex PCR assay. For the multiplex PCR, a mixture combining 60 forward primers for TCR Vbeta segments and 13 reverse primers for TCR Jbeta segments was used. A multiplex PCR assay on genomic DNA amplified the CDR3 region of rearranged TCR beta genes. The Illumina HiSeq System was used to sequence the amplified TCR beta libraries as 87-base-pair reads. The original methods were these. A later analysis counted tens of millions of unique TCR beta chains across the 670 or so repertoires, and 10 million to 12 million of these chains were shared by at least two donors. A nearest-neighbor algorithm error-corrected the raw reads and collapsed the reads into unique sequences, merging closely related sequences to remove PCR and sequencing errors. V, D and J gene segments were assigned by aligning CDR3 sequences to IMGT reference sequences. Each retained sequence needed at least a six-nucleotide match to both a V gene segment and a J gene segment. Rearrangements were called productive when the CDR3 lacked stop codons and stayed in frame with V and J; all others were non-productive. Following IMGT convention, CDR3 was defined as the stretch from the second conserved V-encoded cysteine up to the conserved J-encoded phenylalanine. The earlier analysis of about 610 of the donors excluded sequences that lacked an unambiguous match to a single V gene segment. In an earlier analysis of 587 of the donors, V segments were called functional above 56.7% productive rearrangements and were called segregating when the between-donor standard deviation exceeded 5%. To diagnose cytomegalovirus status from the catalog of TCR beta chain sequences, a statistical classification framework was built. V and J gene assignment, in a later analysis, came from comparing TCR nucleotide sequences with IMGT/GENE-DB human TR gene sequences. In a later analysis, CDR3 sequences and most-parsimonious VDJ recombination scenarios were assigned using the TCRdist pipeline. In a later analysis, each TCR beta chain was defined by its CDR3 amino acid sequence together with its V-gene family, and reads lacking a unique V-gene family were excluded. To address suspected cross-contamination and a sequencing artifact, a later analysis removed 450 to 700 highly shared, low-generation-probability nucleotide sequences. For each public chain, a later analysis derived a clonal expansion index from normalized ranks of inferred template counts within each repertoire. A later analysis computed generation probabilities with a VDJ recombination model fitted to out-of-frame rearrangements, and checked the results against IGoR. In a later analysis, hypergeometric tests were used to score TCR-TCR, TCR-HLA and TCR-CMV co-occurrence, with a repertoire-size bias correction applied to TCR pairs. False discovery rates were estimated in a later analysis by permuting HLA or CMV assignments 20 times. A later analysis grouped co-occurring TCRs with DBSCAN, adding TCRdist sequence similarity when clustering within HLA-allele-positive subsets. For co-occurrence clustering, repertoires with fewer than 30,000 or more than 120,000 public chains were excluded, along with four to six repertoires with anomalous nucleotide sharing. The source is immuneACCESS, and TCRdb retained only in-frame sequences with V and J called. Part of the clones is not carried over; for the studies checked, unresolved V genes explain less than half of this, and the remainder is unexplained. V and J calls and clone size are those listed in that table; D and trimming were worked out from the DNA. Recorded for this sample are 100,000 or so clones; more than 60% of them occurred a single time. Roughly 2.6% of the sample rests with the top ten.

The chain links TRBV15 with TRBJ2-7; 9 bases in the junction line up with TRBD1. Sequencing used PBMCs. The sequence came from a female donor in good health and CMV-seronegative. The sequenced DNA is TGTGCCACCAGCAGTGGGTCCGGACAGGGGACCCCCTACGAGCAGTACTTC. This sequence encodes CATSSGSGQGTPYEQYF.